The rows below give T cell receptor beta chains drawn from one sample of a study of shared clonotypes between healthy human individuals. Using immunoSEQ multiplex PCR, the repertoire was profiled, and TCRdb retains in-frame clones only, with some absent. Found here are about a million clones, approximately 80% of them singletons; the top ten hold 0.85% to 1%. The sequenced sample was memory CD4+ T cells from PBMCs. The receptor set was obtained from a man between 18 and 29 years old in good health. Some clones in this sample may be carry-over from other donors' samples. Each CDR3 is given with its conserved first and last residue. Fields, in order: V gene, CDR3 length, clone size, J gene, D gene, CDR3 protein, CDR3 DNA. The D gene is left open where the match is weak. Only part of the rows carry a size: once, few, many, or a class if the clone is expanded.

V gene: TRBV27; CDR3 length: 13; clone size: .; J gene: TRBJ1-2; D gene: .; CDR3 protein: CASSFRGGYGYTF; CDR3 DNA: TGTGCCAGCAGTTTCAGGGGTGGGTATGGCTACACCTTC
V gene: TRBV27; CDR3 length: 15; clone size: .; J gene: TRBJ2-7; D gene: .; CDR3 protein: CASSLSAQGSYEQYF; CDR3 DNA: TGTGCCAGCAGTTTATCGGCGCAGGGGAGTTACGAGCAGTACTTC
V gene: TRBV28; CDR3 length: 15; clone size: .; J gene: TRBJ1-1; D gene: TRBD1; CDR3 protein: CASGDRGTRGTEAFF; CDR3 DNA: TGTGCCAGCGGAGACAGGGGGACTAGGGGGACTGAAGCTTTCTTT
V gene: TRBV29-1; CDR3 length: 14; clone size: .; J gene: TRBJ2-7; D gene: TRBD2; CDR3 protein: CSVGRLSGRHEQYF; CDR3 DNA: TGCAGCGTTGGTCGGCTAAGCGGGAGGCACGAGCAGTACTTC
V gene: TRBV28; CDR3 length: 16; clone size: .; J gene: TRBJ1-5; D gene: TRBD1; CDR3 protein: CASRSGTGDLNQPQHF; CDR3 DNA: TGTGCCAGCAGATCCGGGACAGGGGACCTCAATCAGCCCCAGCATTTT
V gene: TRBV7-2; CDR3 length: 16; clone size: .; J gene: TRBJ1-2; D gene: TRBD1; CDR3 protein: CASSLVIPGGLGGYTF; CDR3 DNA: TGTGCCAGCAGCTTAGTGATTCCAGGGGGCTTGGGTGGCTACACCTTC
V gene: TRBV7-9; CDR3 length: 15; clone size: once; J gene: TRBJ2-4; D gene: TRBD2; CDR3 protein: CASSTRGLARNIQYF; CDR3 DNA: TGTGCCAGCAGCACTAGGGGACTAGCGCGAAACATTCAGTACTTC
V gene: TRBV10-1; CDR3 length: 13; clone size: .; J gene: TRBJ2-2; D gene: TRBD2; CDR3 protein: CASSPGLAGELFF; CDR3 DNA: TGCGCCAGCAGCCCCGGACTAGCCGGGGAGCTGTTTTTT
V gene: TRBV29-1; CDR3 length: 14; clone size: .; J gene: TRBJ2-1; D gene: .; CDR3 protein: CSVRRGGPAKEQFF; CDR3 DNA: TGCAGCGTCCGAAGGGGGGGACCAGCAAAGGAGCAGTTCTTC
V gene: TRBV6-5; CDR3 length: 16; clone size: .; J gene: TRBJ2-7; D gene: TRBD2; CDR3 protein: CASSYLPGRHPYEQYF; CDR3 DNA: TGTGCCAGCAGTTACTTGCCCGGGAGGCACCCCTACGAGCAGTACTTC
V gene: TRBV11-2; CDR3 length: 15; clone size: .; J gene: TRBJ2-1; D gene: .; CDR3 protein: CVSSMTLSSYNEQFF; CDR3 DNA: TGTGTCAGCAGCATGACTCTTAGCTCCTACAATGAGCAGTTCTTC
V gene: TRBV10-3; CDR3 length: 17; clone size: few; J gene: TRBJ2-7; D gene: TRBD2; CDR3 protein: CAISPTSGNLGNYEQYF; CDR3 DNA: TGTGCCATCAGTCCGACTAGCGGGAACCTCGGGAACTACGAGCAGTACTTC
V gene: TRBV2; CDR3 length: 12; clone size: .; J gene: TRBJ2-7; D gene: .; CDR3 protein: CASRGDSYEQYF; CDR3 DNA: TGTGCCAGCAGGGGTGACTCCTACGAGCAGTACTTC
V gene: TRBV28; CDR3 length: 15; clone size: few; J gene: TRBJ2-5; D gene: .; CDR3 protein: CASREGGTQQETQYF; CDR3 DNA: TGTGCCAGCAGGGAGGGCGGGACGCAGCAAGAGACCCAGTACTTC
V gene: TRBV6-5; CDR3 length: 15; clone size: .; J gene: TRBJ1-4; D gene: .; CDR3 protein: CASSYRGSGDGKLFF; CDR3 DNA: TGTGCCAGCAGTTACCGGGGGTCTGGGGACGGTAAACTGTTTTTT
V gene: TRBV28; CDR3 length: 19; clone size: .; J gene: TRBJ2-7; D gene: TRBD2; CDR3 protein: CASSSPGLAAHFSSYEQYF; CDR3 DNA: TGTGCCAGCAGTTCACCGGGACTAGCGGCGCATTTTTCATCCTACGAGCAGTACTTC
V gene: TRBV7-2; CDR3 length: 13; clone size: .; J gene: TRBJ2-5; D gene: TRBD2; CDR3 protein: CASSPGRLETQYF; CDR3 DNA: TGTGCCAGCAGCCCCGGGAGGCTAGAGACCCAGTACTTC
V gene: TRBV4-1; CDR3 length: 17; clone size: .; J gene: TRBJ2-3; D gene: TRBD2; CDR3 protein: CASSQPVLAGDLDTQYF; CDR3 DNA: TGCGCCAGCAGCCAACCTGTACTAGCGGGAGATCTAGATACGCAGTATTTT
V gene: TRBV6-1; CDR3 length: 15; clone size: .; J gene: TRBJ2-4; D gene: .; CDR3 protein: CASSEVEVAKNIQYF; CDR3 DNA: TGTGCCAGCAGTGAAGTAGAAGTCGCCAAAAACATTCAGTACTTC
V gene: TRBV7-3; CDR3 length: 15; clone size: .; J gene: TRBJ2-1; D gene: .; CDR3 protein: CASSLNTRGNGEQFF; CDR3 DNA: TGTGCCAGCAGCTTAAATACTCGCGGAAATGGGGAGCAGTTCTTC
V gene: TRBV6-1; CDR3 length: 15; clone size: many; J gene: TRBJ1-1; D gene: TRBD1; CDR3 protein: CASSEQEDRATEAFF; CDR3 DNA: TGTGCCAGCAGTGAACAGGAAGACAGGGCGACTGAAGCTTTCTTT
V gene: TRBV9; CDR3 length: 15; clone size: .; J gene: TRBJ2-2; D gene: .; CDR3 protein: CASSVQSFSAGELFF; CDR3 DNA: TGTGCCAGCAGCGTACAGAGCTTCTCAGCGGGGGAGCTGTTTTTT
V gene: TRBV6-5; CDR3 length: 13; clone size: .; J gene: TRBJ1-1; D gene: .; CDR3 protein: CASTMGGRTEAFF; CDR3 DNA: TGTGCCAGCACCATGGGGGGTCGGACTGAAGCTTTCTTT
V gene: TRBV7-2; CDR3 length: 13; clone size: .; J gene: TRBJ2-1; D gene: .; CDR3 protein: CASSRTLAGEQFF; CDR3 DNA: TGTGCCAGCAGCCGTACACTAGCTGGCGAGCAGTTCTTC
V gene: TRBV7-2; CDR3 length: 12; clone size: .; J gene: TRBJ2-3; D gene: .; CDR3 protein: CASSFPTDTQYF; CDR3 DNA: TGTGCCAGCAGCTTTCCCACAGATACGCAGTATTTT
V gene: TRBV6-1; CDR3 length: 16; clone size: .; J gene: TRBJ2-3; D gene: TRBD2; CDR3 protein: CASSGAWREGDHTQYF; CDR3 DNA: TGTGCCAGCAGTGGAGCCTGGCGGGAGGGCGATCATACGCAGTATTTT
V gene: TRBV28; CDR3 length: 12; clone size: .; J gene: TRBJ1-1; D gene: .; CDR3 protein: CASRPGEAEAFF; CDR3 DNA: TGTGCCAGCAGGCCCGGCGAGGCTGAAGCTTTCTTT
V gene: TRBV10-3; CDR3 length: 14; clone size: once; J gene: TRBJ2-1; D gene: .; CDR3 protein: CAISGDHTVNEQFF; CDR3 DNA: TGTGCCATCAGTGGGGACCACACCGTGAATGAGCAGTTCTTC
V gene: TRBV29-1; CDR3 length: 15; clone size: .; J gene: TRBJ1-1; D gene: TRBD1; CDR3 protein: CSVDAPGQVSAVAFF; CDR3 DNA: TGCAGCGTTGATGCACCCGGACAGGTATCCGCTGTAGCTTTCTTT
V gene: TRBV15; CDR3 length: 16; clone size: few; J gene: TRBJ1-1; D gene: .; CDR3 protein: CATSREIGVMNTEAFF; CDR3 DNA: TGTGCCACCAGCAGAGAAATAGGTGTGATGAACACTGAAGCTTTCTTT
V gene: TRBV5-1; CDR3 length: 14; clone size: .; J gene: TRBJ2-5; D gene: TRBD1; CDR3 protein: CASNLGTEQETQYF; CDR3 DNA: TGCGCCAGCAATCTCGGGACAGAGCAAGAGACCCAGTACTTC
V gene: TRBV5-1; CDR3 length: 15; clone size: .; J gene: TRBJ2-3; D gene: .; CDR3 protein: CASTNSGGLGDTQYF; CDR3 DNA: TGCGCCAGCACCAATTCGGGCGGTTTGGGAGATACGCAGTATTTT
V gene: TRBV28; CDR3 length: 14; clone size: .; J gene: TRBJ1-2; D gene: .; CDR3 protein: CASSLHGIRHGYTF; CDR3 DNA: TGTGCCAGCAGTTTACACGGGATTCGACATGGCTACACCTTC
V gene: TRBV7-9; CDR3 length: 13; clone size: .; J gene: TRBJ2-7; D gene: .; CDR3 protein: CASSSYYGYEQYF; CDR3 DNA: TGTGCCAGCAGCTCATACTATGGTTACGAGCAGTACTTC
V gene: TRBV4-1; CDR3 length: 15; clone size: .; J gene: TRBJ2-7; D gene: TRBD1; CDR3 protein: CASSQRTGTGYEQYF; CDR3 DNA: TGCGCCAGCAGCCAACGTACCGGGACAGGGTACGAGCAGTACTTC
V gene: TRBV5-1; CDR3 length: 16; clone size: .; J gene: TRBJ2-7; D gene: TRBD1; CDR3 protein: CASRTRPGDRSYEQYF; CDR3 DNA: TGCGCCAGCAGAACCCGACCCGGGGACAGGTCCTATGAGCAGTACTTC
V gene: TRBV28; CDR3 length: 14; clone size: many; J gene: TRBJ1-2; D gene: TRBD1; CDR3 protein: CASRTGTGAYGYTF; CDR3 DNA: TGTGCCAGCAGAACCGGGACAGGGGCCTATGGCTACACCTTC
V gene: TRBV7-9; CDR3 length: 15; clone size: few; J gene: TRBJ1-5; D gene: .; CDR3 protein: CASSLGGQGRQPQHF; CDR3 DNA: TGTGCCAGCAGCTTAGGAGGGCAGGGCCGGCAGCCCCAGCATTTT
V gene: TRBV28; CDR3 length: 16; clone size: .; J gene: TRBJ1-5; D gene: .; CDR3 protein: CASSLAGIRRDQPQHF; CDR3 DNA: TGTGCCAGCAGTTTGGCAGGGATACGGAGGGATCAGCCCCAGCATTTT
V gene: TRBV7-2; CDR3 length: 14; clone size: few; J gene: TRBJ1-2; D gene: TRBD1; CDR3 protein: CASSPDRVGYGYTF; CDR3 DNA: TGTGCCAGCAGCCCGGACAGGGTAGGCTATGGCTACACCTTC
V gene: TRBV18; CDR3 length: 15; clone size: .; J gene: TRBJ2-7; D gene: TRBD2; CDR3 protein: CASSLTSGREYEQYF; CDR3 DNA: TGTGCCAGCTCACTCACTAGCGGGAGGGAGTACGAGCAGTACTTC
V gene: TRBV5-4; CDR3 length: 15; clone size: few; J gene: TRBJ2-5; D gene: .; CDR3 protein: CASSPAPLDQETQYF; CDR3 DNA: TGTGCCAGCAGCCCGGCTCCCCTTGACCAAGAGACCCAGTACTTC
V gene: TRBV10-2; CDR3 length: 15; clone size: .; J gene: TRBJ1-5; D gene: TRBD1; CDR3 protein: CASREGQGANQPQHF; CDR3 DNA: TGCGCCAGCAGAGAAGGACAGGGGGCTAATCAGCCCCAGCATTTT
V gene: TRBV18; CDR3 length: 13; clone size: few; J gene: TRBJ2-5; D gene: .; CDR3 protein: CASSPQGLETQYF; CDR3 DNA: TGTGCCAGCTCACCACAGGGTTTGGAGACCCAGTACTTC
V gene: TRBV28; CDR3 length: 15; clone size: .; J gene: TRBJ1-4; D gene: TRBD1; CDR3 protein: CASSLATGGRRKLFF; CDR3 DNA: TGTGCCAGCAGTTTGGCCACAGGGGGCCGCCGAAAACTGTTTTTT
V gene: TRBV5-6; CDR3 length: 17; clone size: .; J gene: TRBJ2-5; D gene: .; CDR3 protein: CASSLRRTTGLGETQYF; CDR3 DNA: TGTGCCAGCAGCTTGAGGCGAACGACGGGTTTGGGGGAGACCCAGTACTTC
V gene: TRBV10-3; CDR3 length: 17; clone size: .; J gene: TRBJ2-1; D gene: TRBD2; CDR3 protein: CAISARSSGRIYNEQFF; CDR3 DNA: TGTGCCATCAGTGCGCGCTCTAGCGGGAGGATCTACAATGAGCAGTTCTTC
V gene: TRBV27; CDR3 length: 13; clone size: many; J gene: TRBJ2-1; D gene: .; CDR3 protein: CASKRFSYNEQFF; CDR3 DNA: TGTGCCAGCAAGCGCTTCTCCTACAATGAGCAGTTCTTC
V gene: TRBV5-4; CDR3 length: 15; clone size: many; J gene: TRBJ2-1; D gene: TRBD2; CDR3 protein: CASSLALAGDSEQFF; CDR3 DNA: TGTGCCAGCAGCTTGGCCCTAGCGGGAGATAGTGAGCAGTTCTTC